The source of this T cell receptor beta chain is a study of T cell responses to AZD1222 COVID-19 vaccine. Study background: Pooling was applied to second doses at about 4 or about 12 weeks.

General study results and limits: Targeting of unmutated variant regions was reportedly seen in nearly half of spike-specific TCRs.

As concerns this clone: Its target is not known.

Measured with immunoSEQ multiplex PCR; TCRdb has only the in-frame clones, and not every one. Here the sample spans 120,000 to 150,000 clones, around 90% being singletons. This CDR3 has 14 residues. V shed 0 bases and J shed 5 bases, with 11 bases lying between them. CDR1 SGHRS and CDR2 YFSETQ come from the germline V gene. Here the sequenced sample was peripheral blood, taken on day 0 of AZD1222 vaccination. The source of this sequence is an adult in good health. V usage is TRBV5-1 and J usage is TRBJ2-5; D ambiguous. The chain's CDR3 is CASSLALTGETQYF. CDR3 nucleotides: TGCGCCAGCAGCTTGGCCTTAACTGGGGAGACCCAGTACTTC.